These 29 T cell receptor beta chains came from one sample sequenced in a study of T cell repertoires in cytomegalovirus infection. One entry per CDR3 protein results from TCRdb running MiXCR on the reads. The sample has a few hundred thousand distinct CDR3 sequences, roughly 10% seen once. Sequencing was performed on PBMCs. Source of these receptors: a human donor in good health (CMV status not recorded). Some clones in this sample may be carry-over from other donors' samples.

V and J are TRBV29-1 and TRBJ2-3; D possibly matches TRBD1 or TRBD2 (5 bases each). V was cut by 3 bases and J by 2 bases, with 12 bases left in between. Germline V gene lookup returns CDR1 SQVTM and CDR2 ANQGSEA. The CDR3 length is 14 residues. The CDR3 here is CSVDVPGTTDTQYF. The CDR3 DNA is TGCAGCGTTGATGTTCCGGGGACCACAGATACGCAGTATTTT.

This clonotype was recorded a few times. The gene calls are TRBV12-3 or TRBV12-4 and TRBJ2-3, with TRBD2 as a possible D gene (6 bases). The CDR3 has 12 residues. The germline V and J ends were trimmed by 8 bases and 7 bases, with 13 bases remaining between them. CDR3 sequence (DNA): TGTGCCAGCGTAGGAGGAGGGAATACGCAGTATTTT. This gives the protein CASVGGGNTQYF.

This clonotype has a count of ten or more. The chain combines TRBV7-6 with TRBJ2-7, with D perhaps TRBD1 (6 bases). Germline-derived CDR1 and CDR2 are SGHVS and FNYEAQ. The germline V and J ends were trimmed by 5 bases and 2 bases, with 16 bases remaining between them. The CDR3 runs to 15 residues. DNA of the CDR3: TGTGCCAGCAGCCCAAACCAGGACAGAACCTACGAGCAGTACTTC. Translating gives CASSPNQDRTYEQYF. The whole variable domain, filled in from reference TRBV7-6 and TRBJ2-7, reads GAGVSQSPRYKVTKRGQDVALRCDPISGHVSLYWYRQALGQGPEFLTYFNYEAQQDKSGLPNDRFSAERPEGSISTLTIQRTEQRDSAMYRCASSPNQDRTYEQYFGPGTRLTVT.

This clonotype was detected many times. The rearrangement uses TRBV12-3 or TRBV12-4 and TRBJ2-7; 7 nucleotides agree with TRBD1. The CDR3 contains 14 residues. The V segment lost 5 bases and the J segment 3 bases; nucleotides outside the gene matches: 7. DNA of the CDR3: TGTGCCAGCAGTCCAGACAGGGTTGGCTACGAGCAGTACTTC. Residues: CASSPDRVGYEQYF.

The chain uses TRBV7-9 and TRBJ2-5, with TRBD1 identical over 8 bases. The CDR3 is 14 residues long. Trimming at V came to 5 bases and at J to 5 bases, leaving 7 bases not matched to a gene. Per the germline V gene, CDR1 is SEHNR and CDR2 is FQNEAQ (reference sequence). CDR3 sequence reads: CASSPRTGYETQYF. The CDR3 nucleotides read TGTGCCAGCAGCCCCCGGACAGGGTACGAGACCCAGTACTTC.

This clonotype was seen at least ten times. This chain joins TRBV7-9 and TRBJ2-1; weak D call: TRBD2 (6 bases). The germline V and J ends were trimmed by 0 bases and 5 bases, with 17 bases remaining between them. Per the germline V gene, CDR1 is SEHNR and CDR2 is FQNEAQ (reference sequence). This CDR3 region has 17 residues. The CDR3 is CASSLALGSGLNNEQFF. In DNA form, the CDR3 reads TGTGCCAGCAGCTTAGCGTTAGGTAGCGGACTCAACAATGAGCAGTTCTTC.

There are a few counts of this clonotype. The chain recombines TRBV6-5 with TRBJ1-5, with D tentatively TRBD1 (6 bases). The germline V and J ends were trimmed by 4 bases and 2 bases, with 21 bases remaining between them. Per the germline V gene, CDR1 is MNHEY and CDR2 is SVGAGI. The CDR3 totals 18 residues. CDR3 nucleotide sequence: TGTGCCAGCAGTTCCACCTTCCACAGGGAGACTGGCAATCAGCCCCAGCATTTT. Protein product: CASSSTFHRETGNQPQHF.

This clonotype was recorded many times. The chain couples TRBV7-2 to TRBJ2-7, with a possible D match to TRBD2 (6 bases). The ends were cut back, 2 bases at V and 2 bases at J, with 19 bases in the middle. CDR1 is SGHTA, CDR2 FQGNSA, per germline. CDR3 length equals 17 residues. The CDR3 protein is CASSLRRLGGGTYEQYF. CDR3 nucleotides: TGTGCCAGCAGCTTAAGGCGCCTGGGTGGGGGGACCTACGAGCAGTACTTC.

The V call is TRBV7-9, the J call TRBJ2-6; the D is unclear. Germline V gene sequence: CDR1 SEHNR, CDR2 FQNEAQ (reference sequence). The V end lost 1 base, the J end lost 4 bases, and 8 bases lay between the germline ends. This CDR3 spans 15 amino acids. For the CDR3, the DNA is TGTGCCAGCAGCTTAGGGGCTTTGGGGGCCAACGTCCTGACTTTC. Amino acids: CASSLGALGANVLTF.

The CDR3 here is CAIAPGQGGEKLFF. The CDR3 DNA reads TGTGCCATCGCACCGGGACAGGGGGGTGAAAAACTGTTTTTT. The V call is TRBV6-1, the J call TRBJ1-4, with 11 bases that match TRBD1. The trim removed 10 bases at V and 7 bases at J, leaving 8 bases unmatched. This CDR3 contains 14 residues. Germline CDR1 and CDR2: MNHNS and SASEGT.

This rearrangement joins TRBV19 to TRBJ2-1; 16 bases agree with TRBD2. The germline gives CDR1 LNHDA, CDR2 SQIVND (reference sequence). The CDR3 covers 15 residues. The V gene end was trimmed by 4 bases and the J gene end by 9 bases; junction bases not matched to a gene: 3. CDR3 region: CASSTGLAGGIEQFF. The CDR3 DNA sequence: TGTGCCAGTAGTACGGGACTAGCGGGAGGGATTGAGCAGTTCTTC.

This clonotype was recorded many times. CDR3 loop: CASSLDLGGYTEAFF. CDR3 bases: TGTGCCAGCAGCTTAGACCTGGGAGGATACACTGAAGCTTTCTTT. J is TRBJ1-1 and V is TRBV7-2; no firm D call. V lost 1 base and J lost 3, with 12 bases in between. This CDR3 region has 15 residues. Germline-derived CDR1 and CDR2 are SGHTA and FQGNSA.

Many counts were recorded for this clonotype. The chain is built from TRBV7-2 and TRBJ2-2; D call uncertain. V shed 4 bases and J shed 0 bases, with 12 bases lying between them. From germline, CDR1 is SGHTA and CDR2 FQGNSA. CDR3 length: 16 residues. The CDR3 coding sequence is TGTGCCAGCAGCTACCAGGTTGGGCCGAACACCGGGGAGCTGTTTTTT. It codes for CASSYQVGPNTGELFF.

This clonotype has a handful of counts. The rearrangement joins TRBV11-2 to TRBJ1-6; possible D gene TRBD1, 5 bases. The V end lost 5 bases, the J end lost 9 bases, and 14 bases lay between the germline ends. From germline, CDR1 is SGHAT and CDR2 FQNNGV. The CDR3 sequence is 14 residues long. Written as DNA, the CDR3 is TGTGCCAGCAGCCTGGGGACCGCGCGTTCACCCCTCCACTTT. Its translation: CASSLGTARSPLHF.

The sample holds a few counts of this clonotype. The CDR3 reads CASLTGNEQFF. Here the CDR3 DNA reads TGTGCCAGTCTCACGGGGAATGAGCAGTTCTTC. This chain joins TRBV6-2 or TRBV6-3 and TRBJ2-1, with D perhaps TRBD2 (5 bases). This CDR3 has 11 residues. Germline assignment: CDR1 MNHEY and CDR2 SVGEGT. V dropped 9 bases and J dropped 7 bases, with 10 bases sitting between them.

In this sample, this clonotype turned up many times. The gene calls are TRBV7-2 and TRBJ1-6; possibly TRBD1 for D (5 bases). Germline loops: CDR1 SGHTA, CDR2 FQGNSA. This CDR3 spans 16 amino acids. V was shortened by 1 base and J by 7 bases, with 14 bases between the two germline ends. The CDR3 sequence is CASSLGVDSANSPLHF. The CDR3 DNA sequence: TGTGCCAGCAGCTTAGGCGTAGACAGCGCGAATTCACCCCTCCACTTT.

J is TRBJ2-4 and V is TRBV28; D unclear. V was pared by 3 bases and J by 0 bases, with 12 bases between. The CDR3 is 16 amino acids. From germline, CDR1 is MDHEN and CDR2 SYDVKM. Here the CDR3 DNA reads TGTGCCAGCAGTTTCGCCGGCCGCCTAGCCAAAAACATTCAGTACTTC. As protein: CASSFAGRLAKNIQYF.

This clonotype was found many times. The chain employs TRBV7-2 and TRBJ2-7; 7 nucleotides line up with TRBD2. CDR3 length: 15 amino acids. Germline CDR1 and CDR2: SGHTA and FQGNSA. V dropped 7 bases and J dropped 2; count of bases not matched to a gene: 11. The CDR3 protein is CASKGGPGPAYEQYF. For the CDR3, the DNA is TGTGCCAGCAAGGGAGGGCCGGGTCCAGCCTACGAGCAGTACTTC.

This clonotype was counted ten times or more. This chain uses TRBV7-9 with TRBJ2-2; perhaps TRBD1 as D (7 bases). This CDR3 has 15 residues. Trimming took off 5 bases at V and 2 bases at J, with 12 bases between the two ends. Germline V CDR1 and CDR2: SEHNR, FQNEAQ (reference sequence). This chain's CDR3 is CASSRGTANTGELFF. As DNA, the CDR3 is TGTGCCAGCAGCCGCGGGACAGCCAACACCGGGGAGCTGTTTTTT. The whole variable domain, filled in from reference TRBV7-9 and TRBJ2-2, reads DTGVSQNPRHKITKRGQNVTFRCDPISEHNRLYWYRQTLGQGPEFLTYFQNEAQLEKSRLLSDRFSAERPKGSFSTLEIQRTEQGDSAMYLCASSRGTANTGELFFGEGSRLTVL.

This clonotype showed up just a few times. The V gene is TRBV12-3 or TRBV12-4, the J gene TRBJ1-1, with 11 bases fitting TRBD1. The trim removed 5 bases at V and 5 bases at J, leaving 13 bases unmatched. The CDR3 loop spans 17 amino acids. CDR3 amino acids: CASSLRTGGIRGTEAFF. The CDR3 DNA sequence: TGTGCCAGCAGTCTGCGGACAGGGGGCATTCGGGGGACTGAAGCTTTCTTT.

The sample holds many counts of this clonotype. V and J are TRBV7-3 and TRBJ2-2; 7 bases are a match to TRBD1. Looked up from germline, CDR1 is SGHTA and CDR2 is FQGTGA. The CDR3 is 15 residues long. J lost 5 bases, V lost 4 bases, and 7 bases had no gene match. CDR3 loop: CASSSHQGVTGELFF. The DNA for the CDR3 is TGTGCCAGCAGCTCCCACCAGGGGGTGACCGGGGAGCTGTTTTTT.

This clonotype was counted ten times or more. The chain recombines TRBV7-2 with TRBJ2-4, with 11 bases fitting TRBD2. The CDR3 runs 18 residues. Germline V gene data show CDR1 as SGHTA and CDR2 as FQGNSA. J gave up 1 base and V 1 base, and 6 bases lay outside the gene matches. In DNA, the CDR3 is TGTGCCAGCAGCTTAGGGTCGGGACTAGCGGACGCCAAAAACATTCAGTACTTC. Translated, it gives CASSLGSGLADAKNIQYF.

This clonotype was counted at least ten times. The rearrangement joins TRBV6-2 or TRBV6-3 to TRBJ1-2, with a weak D call TRBD1 (6 bases). Trimming removed 2 bases from V and 8 bases from J, with 15 bases in between. CDR1 and CDR2 (germline): MNHEY, SVGEGT. The CDR3 totals 14 residues. The CDR3 region is CASSYAGTGNGYTF. The CDR3 coding sequence is TGTGCCAGCAGTTACGCGGGAACAGGGAACGGCTACACCTTC.

This clonotype was detected ten times or more. The chain is built from TRBV19 and TRBJ1-1; 9 positions match TRBD1. The J segment lost 0 bases and the V segment lost 4 bases, leaving 3 bases of the junction unmatched. CDR1 is LNHDA, CDR2 SQIVND, per germline (reference sequence). CDR3 length: 15 amino acids. The CDR3 DNA follows: TGTGCCAGTAGTAGAGGGGACAGGGTGAACACTGAAGCTTTCTTT. It yields the protein CASSRGDRVNTEAFF.

This clonotype showed up just a few times. The chain has TRBV18 and TRBJ2-5; possibly TRBD1 or TRBD2 for D (5 bases each). The CDR3 consists of 14 residues. With 4 bases removed from V and 7 bases from J, the gap between germline ends came to 16 bases. CDR1 KGHSH and CDR2 LQKENI come from the germline V gene. Here the CDR3 reads CASSLESGLGTQYF. The CDR3 DNA sequence: TGTGCCAGCTCACTTGAATCGGGGCTTGGGACCCAGTACTTC.

This clonotype was seen ten or more times. The rearrangement joins TRBV7-2 to TRBJ2-7; a possible D gene is TRBD2 (6 bases). Germline CDR1 and CDR2: SGHTA and FQGNSA. V dropped 5 bases and J dropped 3 bases, with 17 bases sitting between them. This CDR3 region has 15 residues. CDR3 sequence reads: CASSLRTIPLYEQYF. CDR3 coding DNA: TGTGCCAGCAGCCTACGGACTATTCCTCTCTACGAGCAGTACTTC.

This clonotype has only a few counts. The chain is built from TRBV5-1 and TRBJ2-3; D perhaps matches TRBD1 (6 bases). Per germline, CDR1 SGHRS and CDR2 YFSETQ. There are 15 residues in the CDR3. V was shortened by 0 bases and J by 2 bases, with 10 bases between the two germline ends. Written as DNA, the CDR3 is TGCGCCAGCAGCTTGGAGAGGGGGAACACAGATACGCAGTATTTT. This gives the protein CASSLERGNTDTQYF.

There are many counts of this clonotype. This chain links TRBV7-2 with TRBJ1-3; weak D call: TRBD1 (5 bases). The V and J ends lost 10 bases and 4 bases respectively, with 14 bases between them. From germline, CDR1 is SGHTA and CDR2 FQGNSA. The CDR3 length is 13 residues. This CDR3 reads CAIGGAGGNTIYF. The CDR3 DNA follows: TGTGCCATCGGAGGGGCAGGAGGAAACACCATATATTTT.

Ten or more counts support this clonotype. The genes are TRBV18 and TRBJ2-5, with 7 positions matching TRBD1. The J segment lost 2 bases and the V segment lost 4 bases, leaving 10 bases of the junction unmatched. The CDR3 runs to 16 residues. Germline CDR1 reads KGHSH; CDR2 reads LQKENI. CDR3: CASSLNTGQHQETQYF. In DNA, the CDR3 is TGTGCCAGCTCACTAAACACGGGACAGCATCAAGAGACCCAGTACTTC.